Presented here are 12 T cell receptor gamma chains from one specimen sequenced in a study of gamma delta lymphoproliferative disorders and STAT genes. TCRdb reprocessed the multiplex PCR reads using CATT. The table has several thousand gamma-chain clones, over 7% seen once; the top ten hold around a third. PBMCs from patients and controls supplied the genomic DNA for sequencing. The source material was blood. Every receptor here comes from a human donor in good health.

This clone was counted at least ten times. The DNA translation disagrees with the TCRdb protein at residue 7, so the protein in this description comes from the DNA. For the CDR3, the DNA is TGTGCCACCTGGGATGGGCATTATAAGAAACTCTTT. Amino acids: CATWDGHYKKLF. This sequence joins TRGV4 and TRGJ1 or TRGJ2. TCRdb lists no J gene, so it was determined here by aligning the DNA to germline. The germline V gene has CDR1 EGSTGY and CDR2 YDSYTSSV. With 0 bases clipped from V and 5 bases from J, the junction kept 1 base outside the gene matches. The CDR3 runs to 12 residues.

This clone appeared many times. This rearrangement joins TRGV2 to TRGJ1 or TRGJ2. The J gene, not given by TCRdb, was assigned here from a germline match of the nucleotide sequence. With 5 bases clipped from V and 3 bases from J, the junction kept 4 bases outside the gene matches. In germline, CDR1 is EGSNGY, CDR2 YDSYNSKV. The CDR3 is 12 amino acids. The CDR3 DNA is TGTGCCACCTGGGTCTCTTATTATAAGAAACTCTTT. It translates to CATWVSYYKKLF.

This clone counts as medium-sized (0.01 to 0.1%). J is TRGJ1 or TRGJ2 and V is TRGV10. TCRdb offers no J gene call, so here the DNA was matched to germline to obtain one. TRGV10 is filed as an ORF, its function uncertain. The CDR3 has 12 amino acids. V was clipped by 8 bases and J by 5 bases; unmatched bases: 7. Written as DNA, the CDR3 is TGTGCTGCGTGGGGGGCACATTATAAGAAACTCTTT. The encoded protein is CAAWGAHYKKLF.

This clone rates as medium-sized. The chain links TRGV10 to TRGJP1. The J gene, not given by TCRdb, was assigned here from a germline match of the nucleotide sequence. TRGV10 is noted as an ORF with a role that remains uncertain. Losses at the gene ends were 8 bases for V and 3 bases for J; bases not matched to a gene: 13. The CDR3 is 16 residues long. CDR3 coding DNA: TGTGCTGCGTGGGATGCTCCTTGGTCCACTGGTTGGTTCAAGATATTT. Its translation: CAAWDAPWSTGWFKIF.

This clone is medium-sized (0.01 to 0.1%) by share. This sequence joins TRGV4 and TRGJ1 or TRGJ2. Since TCRdb gives no J gene, matching the DNA to germline was used here to assign it. The CDR3 contains 13 residues. Unmatched junction bases numbered 13, after V lost 8 bases and J lost 6 bases. Germline lookup yields CDR1 EGSTGY and CDR2 YDSYTSSV. The CDR3 region is CATSLLLGYKKLF. In DNA, the CDR3 is TGTGCCACCTCCTTGTTGTTGGGTTATAAGAAACTCTTT.

By sample share, this clone is medium-sized. The chain has TRGV10 and TRGJ1 or TRGJ2. No J segment appears in TCRdb, so it was assigned here by matching the sequence to germline. Being an ORF, TRGV10 has a function that is uncertain. Trimming removed 8 bases from V and 5 bases from J; junction bases left unmatched: 10. The CDR3 runs 13 residues. This CDR3 is CAAWDSRDYKKLF. In DNA form, the CDR3 reads TGTGCTGCGTGGGATTCTCGCGATTATAAGAAACTCTTT.

By share, this clone ranks as medium-sized. The chain links TRGV10 to TRGJ1 or TRGJ2. The J gene, left out of TCRdb, was set here by checking the DNA against germline. TRGV10 is designated an ORF whose function remains uncertain. The CDR3 consists of 12 residues. CDR3 bases: TGTGCCTCATGTTCCCATTATTATAAGAAACTCTTT. Translated: CASCSHYYKKLF.

This clone was recorded many times. The chain uses TRGV5 and TRGJ1 or TRGJ2. The J gene was not available in TCRdb and was assigned here by matching the DNA to germline segments. J was trimmed by 1 base and V by 5 bases; bases with no gene match: 11. Germline assignment: CDR1 VINAFY and CDR2 YDVSNSKD. This CDR3 comprises 15 residues. The CDR3 bases are TGTGCCACCTGGGGCGCTTGGGAAAATTATTATAAGAAACTCTTT. It translates to CATWGAWENYYKKLF.

This clone appeared many times. V is TRGV2 and J is TRGJ1 or TRGJ2. Germline matching of the DNA provided the J gene here, since TCRdb leaves it blank. Germline V lookup: CDR1 EGSNGY, CDR2 YDSYNSKV. The CDR3 runs 10 residues. Trimming at V came to 0 bases and at J to 12 bases, leaving 2 bases not matched to a gene. In DNA form, the CDR3 reads TGTGCCACCTGGGACGGGGGGAAACTCTTT. This encodes CATWDGGKLF.

Many counts were recorded for this clone. The chain carries TRGV10 and TRGJ1 or TRGJ2. The J gene comes from matching the DNA to germline here; TCRdb lacks it. TRGV10 is designated an ORF whose function remains uncertain. V was pared by 8 bases and J by 3 bases, with 8 bases of the junction left unmatched. CDR3 length: 13 amino acids. CDR3 loop: CAAWELIYYKKLF. As DNA, the CDR3 is TGTGCTGCGTGGGAATTGATTTATTATAAGAAACTCTTT.

CDR3: CATWDGQQRNYKKLF. Written as DNA, the CDR3 is TGTGCCACCTGGGATGGGCAACAACGAAATTATAAGAAACTCTTT. This chain connects TRGV4 to TRGJ1 or TRGJ2. TCRdb lists no J gene, so it was determined here by aligning the DNA to germline. The CDR3 spans 15 residues. The germline gives CDR1 EGSTGY, CDR2 YDSYTSSV. After removal of 0 bases from V and 5 bases from J, the junction contained 10 bases not matched to a gene.

This clone rates as medium-sized (0.01 to 0.1%). This chain uses TRGV10 with TRGJP1. The J gene was not available in TCRdb and was assigned here by matching the DNA to germline segments. TRGV10 is classed as an ORF, of uncertain function. The CDR3 is 13 residues long. Trimming at V came to 8 bases and at J to 8 bases, leaving 9 bases not matched to a gene. The CDR3 nucleotides read TGTGCTGCGTGGGATTCGTGGGGTTGGTTCAAGATATTT. Its protein product is CAAWDSWGWFKIF.